Shown below are 18 T cell receptor beta chains from a single sample sequenced in a study of early T cells in non-severe SARS-CoV-2 infection. TCRdb re-called the 5' RACE reads through MiXCR, storing one row per CDR3 protein. The data contain roughly 50,000 distinct CDR3 sequences, approximately 8% of them singletons. The sample was whole blood. Every receptor here comes from an adult who was a healthcare worker with PCR-confirmed SARS-CoV-2 infection or an uninfected control (not recorded which).

This clonotype came up many times. The CDR3, as DNA: TGTGCCAGCAGTTTATCGGTAGGAAACACCATATATTTT. The encoded protein is CASSLSVGNTIYF. The rearrangement links TRBV12-3 or TRBV12-4 to TRBJ1-3, with D hard to call. The CDR3 is made up of 13 amino acids. The V and J ends lost 2 bases and 4 bases respectively, with 6 bases between them.

Many counts were recorded for this clonotype. The genes are TRBV4-1 and TRBJ1-2; no clear D gene. The CDR3 totals 12 residues. Germline CDR1 and CDR2: MGHRA and YSYEKL. V was pared by 6 bases and J by 5 bases, with 10 bases between. The CDR3 DNA reads as TGCGCCAGCAGTCGGCCCCTTTATGGCTACACCTTC. Its protein is CASSRPLYGYTF.

The chain combines TRBV5-1 with TRBJ2-5; TRBD2 matches 11 bases. The trim removed 3 bases at V and 5 bases at J, leaving 12 bases unmatched. The germline V gene encodes CDR1 SGHRS and CDR2 YFSETQ. This CDR3 contains 17 residues. The CDR3 coding sequence is TGCGCCAGCAGCTGGGAACTAGCGGGGGCCTCGGGGGAGACCCAGTACTTC. Translation: CASSWELAGASGETQYF.

This clonotype showed up many times. V gene TRBV29-1 combines with J gene TRBJ1-1; D is unclear. Germline V CDR1 and CDR2: SQVTM, ANQGSEA. The length of the CDR3 is 11 residues. The ends were cut back, 5 bases at V and 1 base at J, with 5 bases in the middle. This chain's CDR3 is CSVLKNTEAFF. CDR3 nucleotides: TGCAGCGTTTTAAAGAACACTGAAGCTTTCTTT.

The chain is built from TRBV9 and TRBJ2-2; 11 bases match TRBD2. V dropped 5 bases and J dropped 4; count of bases not matched to a gene: 7. From germline, CDR1 is SGDLS and CDR2 YYNGEE. The CDR3 covers 16 residues. The CDR3 protein is CASSQSGTSGTGELFF. CDR3 nucleotide sequence: TGTGCCAGCAGTCAGTCCGGGACTAGCGGCACCGGGGAGCTGTTTTTT.

This rearrangement joins TRBV4-2 to TRBJ2-7, with 7 bases aligning to TRBD1. The J segment lost 1 base and the V segment lost 4 bases, leaving 7 bases of the junction unmatched. The CDR3 consists of 15 residues. Germline V gene data show CDR1 as LGHNA and CDR2 as YNFKEQ. CDR3 sequence reads: CASSLLTGLSYEQYF. The CDR3 DNA follows: TGTGCCAGCAGCCTCCTGACAGGGTTGTCCTACGAGCAGTACTTC.

Only a few counts were recorded for this clonotype. This chain joins TRBV9 and TRBJ1-4, with 8 bases identical to TRBD1. The V gene end was trimmed by 3 bases and the J gene end by 5 bases; junction bases not matched to a gene: 3. The CDR3 is 14 residues long. CDR1 is SGDLS and CDR2 is YYNGEE in the germline V gene. CDR3 amino acids: CASSGRTGNEKLFF. Written as DNA, the CDR3 is TGTGCCAGCAGCGGCCGGACAGGGAATGAAAAACTGTTTTTT.

V gene TRBV4-1 combines with J gene TRBJ2-5; possibly TRBD2 for D (6 bases). CDR3 length: 15 amino acids. The V end was cut by 0 bases, the J end by 2 bases, with 10 bases between. Germline loops: CDR1 MGHRA, CDR2 YSYEKL. The CDR3 DNA follows: TGCGCCAGCAGCCAAGATAGGACTACTCAAGAGACCCAGTACTTC. Protein sequence: CASSQDRTTQETQYF.

The rearrangement links TRBV6-1 to TRBJ1-5; tentative D call: TRBD1 (6 bases). V lost 7 bases to trimming and J lost 5 bases, with 12 bases between them. The CDR3 spans 13 residues. Germline CDR1 and CDR2: MNHNS and SASEGT. Written as DNA, the CDR3 is TGTGCCAGCACCCAACAGGGATATCAGCCCCAGCATTTT. This codes for CASTQQGYQPQHF.

This rearrangement joins TRBV9 to TRBJ1-3; D remains ambiguous. Looked up from germline, CDR1 is SGDLS and CDR2 is YYNGEE. The V gene lost 5 bases and the J gene lost 2 bases, with 8 bases spanning the gap. The CDR3 contains 13 residues. CDR3 amino acids: CASSEGAGNTIYF. As DNA, the CDR3 is TGTGCCAGCAGTGAGGGAGCTGGAAACACCATATATTTT.

This clonotype was detected many times. This chain links TRBV11-2 with TRBJ2-7; the D gene is possibly TRBD2 (5 bases). The ends were cut back, 5 bases at V and 0 bases at J, with 11 bases in the middle. CDR1 and CDR2 from the germline V gene are SGHAT and FQNNGV. CDR3 length: 14 amino acids. DNA for the CDR3: TGTGCCAGCAGCACGAGACTAATCTCCTACGAGCAGTACTTC. Residues: CASSTRLISYEQYF.

The rearrangement joins TRBV12-3 or TRBV12-4 to TRBJ1-3; D gene unclear. The V gene lost 9 bases and the J gene lost 3 bases, with 9 bases spanning the gap. The CDR3 runs 12 residues. The CDR3 DNA reads as TGTGCCAGTCTTCTCGGTGGAAACACCATATATTTT. This sequence encodes CASLLGGNTIYF.

This clonotype was seen more than once but under ten times. The rearrangement links TRBV30 to TRBJ1-1; 8 nucleotides agree with TRBD1. V dropped 0 bases and J dropped 5; count of bases not matched to a gene: 11. Germline CDR1 reads GTSNPN; CDR2 reads SVGIG (reference sequence). The CDR3 consists of 16 residues. CDR3 coding DNA: TGTGCCTGGAGTGTGCTCCTACAGGGGGGAAGAACTGAAGCTTTCTTT. Protein sequence: CAWSVLLQGGRTEAFF.

This clonotype was found a few times. V gene TRBV29-1 combines with J gene TRBJ2-1, with unresolved D. Germline loops: CDR1 SQVTM, CDR2 ANQGSEA. The CDR3 covers 11 residues. V was clipped by 8 bases and J by 9 bases, with 14 bases between them. CDR3 nucleotide sequence: TGCAGCACACGGCCCGCCGGTGAGCAGTTCTTC. Encoded protein: CSTRPAGEQFF.

This clonotype was seen only a few times. One end of the junction does not line up with germline, which may come from a read error. The chain is built from TRBV7-7 and TRBJ2-2; TRBD1 matches 10 bases. Germline values: CDR1 SSHAT, CDR2 FNYEAQ (reference sequence). This CDR3 is built from 16 residues. The CDR3 reads CASSLGDRGRTGELFF. CDR3 coding DNA: TGTGCTAGCAGCTTAGGAGACAGGGGGCGTACCGGGGAGCTGTTTTTT.

This clonotype was detected ten times or more. V is TRBV5-4 and J is TRBJ2-3; D may be TRBD2 (6 bases). CDR1 and CDR2 (germline): SGHNT, YYREEE (reference sequence). The CDR3 runs 15 residues. Deletions cut 4 bases from V and 7 bases from J, with 19 bases between. The CDR3 DNA reads as TGTGCCAGCAGCCCCGGAGGAGAAGCGGGCTATACGCAGTATTTT. Translated, it gives CASSPGGEAGYTQYF.

There are a few counts of this clonotype. The chain is built from TRBV28 and TRBJ2-3; D remains unclear. Trimming stripped 2 bases from V and 9 bases from J, with 9 bases between. Germline lookup yields CDR1 MDHEN and CDR2 SYDVKM. The CDR3 is 12 residues long. CDR3 sequence reads: CASSLIMGTQYF. The CDR3 DNA is TGTGCCAGCAGTTTAATAATGGGGACGCAGTATTTT.

This clonotype was picked up a small number of times. The gene calls are TRBV4-1 and TRBJ1-6; TRBD1 aligns across 10 bases. The germline gives CDR1 MGHRA, CDR2 YSYEKL. Unmatched junction bases numbered 9, after V lost 6 bases and J lost 7 bases. The CDR3 extends over 16 amino acids. The CDR3 reads CASRKHRGQGNSPLHF. CDR3 bases: TGCGCCAGCAGAAAGCACCGGGGACAGGGGAATTCACCCCTCCACTTT.